This T cell receptor (beta chain) was captured by sequencing in a study of cytomegalovirus exposure and HLA in healthy donors. Findings of the study overall: The study flagged 150 to 200 TCR beta chains as cytomegalovirus-associated. In vitro confirmation showed three CMV-associated chains to be CMV antigen specific.

Among the 100 to 150 subjects of the validation cohort, separate from the roughly 700-subject first cohort, were the donors. The CDR3 contains 15 residues. Germline CDR1 and CDR2: PRHDT and FYEKMQ (reference sequence). V was pared by 2 bases and J by 2 bases, with 9 bases between. Profiled with immunoSEQ multiplex PCR; TCRdb holds only in-frame clones, not every one. The data contain over 35,000 clones, roughly 91% of them seen just once; the ten biggest clones take up about 3.1%. This clone has a single count. The antigen is not known. This clonotype was obtained from a man aged 18-30 years in good health and CMV-seronegative. The chain has TRBV13 and TRBJ1-4; maybe TRBD1 (5 bases). Source material: PBMCs. CDR3 sequence reads: CASSLQGGTNEKLFF. The DNA of the CDR3 is TGTGCCAGCAGCTTACAGGGAGGCACTAATGAAAAACTGTTTTTT.